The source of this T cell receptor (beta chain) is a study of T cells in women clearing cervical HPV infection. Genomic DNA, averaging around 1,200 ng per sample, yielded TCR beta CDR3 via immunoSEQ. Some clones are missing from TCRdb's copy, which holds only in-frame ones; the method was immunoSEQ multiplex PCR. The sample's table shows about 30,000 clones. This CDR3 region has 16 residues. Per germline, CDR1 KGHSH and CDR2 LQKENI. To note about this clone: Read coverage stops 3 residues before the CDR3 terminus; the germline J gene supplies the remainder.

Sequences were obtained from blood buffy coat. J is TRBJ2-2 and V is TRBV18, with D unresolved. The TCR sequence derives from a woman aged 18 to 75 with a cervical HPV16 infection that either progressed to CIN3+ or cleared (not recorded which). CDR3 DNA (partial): TGTGCCAGCTCACCGGTGAGATCTGCAACTAATGAAAAG. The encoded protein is CASSPVRSATNEK. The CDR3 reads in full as CASSPVRSATNEKLFF. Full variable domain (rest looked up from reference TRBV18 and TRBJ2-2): NAGVMQNPRHLVRRRGQEARLRCSPMKGHSHVYWYRQLPEEGLKFMVYLQKENIIDESGMPKERFSAEFPKEGPSILRIQQVVRGDSAAYFCASSPVRSATNEKLFFGEGSRLTVL.